A selection of T cell receptor beta chains follows, all from one sample in a study of shared clonotypes between healthy human individuals. Produced via immunoSEQ multiplex PCR; TCRdb's table is partial and in-frame only. The repertoire holds roughly 1,800,000 clones, roughly 94% seen once, with roughly 1.2% in the top ten. The specimen was naive CD8+ T cells sorted from blood. All receptors derive from a man aged 18-30 years in good health. Each CDR3 is given with its conserved first and last residue. The D gene is left open where the match is weak. Some rows mark clone size as missing; the rest say once, few, many or name a class of expanded clone.

clone_size d_call j_call v_call cdr3_aa cdr3_nt
- - TRBJ1-6 TRBV27 CASKTDPSGTSPLHF TGTGCCAGCAAAACAGACCCCTCTGGGACGTCACCCCTCCACTTT
- TRBD2 TRBJ2-3 TRBV5-6 CASSPPGLAGANTQYF TGTGCCAGCAGCCCTCCGGGACTAGCGGGCGCAAATACGCAGTATTTT
- - TRBJ2-1 TRBV11-2 CASSSPFSEADSSYNEQFF TGTGCCAGCAGCTCACCCTTTTCAGAAGCGGATAGCTCCTACAATGAGCAGTTCTTC
- - TRBJ1-1 TRBV7-9 CASSLGGSVEEAFF TGTGCCAGCAGCTTAGGTGGCTCGGTTGAGGAAGCTTTCTTT
- - TRBJ2-7 TRBV4-1 CASSTYTGPYEQYF TGCGCCAGCAGCACTTACACAGGGCCCTACGAGCAGTACTTC
- - TRBJ2-7 TRBV28 CASSPMTGTRSYEQYF TGTGCCAGCAGTCCCATGACAGGGACTCGCTCCTACGAGCAGTACTTC
- - TRBJ1-1 TRBV5-6 CASSTDTINTEAFF TGTGCCAGCAGCACGGACACTATTAACACTGAAGCTTTCTTT
- - TRBJ2-7 TRBV11-2 CASSLAGPTYEQYF TGTGCCAGCAGCTTAGCCGGACCCACCTACGAGCAGTACTTC
- - TRBJ1-4 TRBV30 CAWTPTGIEKEKLFF TGTGCCTGGACCCCCACCGGGATCGAAAAGGAAAAACTGTTTTTT
once - TRBJ1-6 TRBV27 CASSLLGVFPLHF TGTGCCAGCAGTTTGTTGGGGGTCTTCCCCCTCCACTTT
- TRBD2 TRBJ2-2 TRBV6-5 CASTILAGSSGELFF TGTGCCAGCACTATACTAGCGGGGAGCTCCGGGGAGCTGTTTTTT
- - TRBJ2-7 TRBV27 CASSLSGAGRNEQYF TGTGCCAGCAGTTTATCCGGGGCAGGGAGGAACGAGCAGTACTTC
- - TRBJ2-7 TRBV18 CASSPRGSLSYEQYF TGTGCCAGCTCACCACGCGGCAGCCTCTCCTACGAGCAGTACTTC
- - TRBJ1-1 TRBV7-9 CASSLYGTTEAFF TGTGCCAGCAGCTTATACGGGACCACTGAAGCTTTCTTT
- - TRBJ2-1 TRBV10-3 CAISERSGGDNEQFF TGTGCCATCAGTGAGAGGTCCGGAGGGGACAATGAGCAGTTCTTC
- - TRBJ2-7 TRBV11-2 CASSLASPYEQYF TGTGCCAGCAGCTTAGCGAGCCCCTACGAGCAGTACTTC
- - TRBJ2-3 TRBV13 CASSLGDLTDTQYF TGTGCCAGCAGCTTAGGGGACCTCACAGATACGCAGTATTTT
- TRBD2 TRBJ2-3 TRBV11-2 CASSTSGRIDTQYF TGTGCCAGCAGCACTAGCGGGAGAATTGATACGCAGTATTTT
- TRBD2 TRBJ2-7 TRBV6-5 CASSYLAGGSYEQYF TGTGCCAGCAGTTACCTGGCGGGAGGCTCCTACGAGCAGTACTTC
- - TRBJ2-7 TRBV2 CASNVRGAYEQYF TGTGCCAGCAATGTGAGGGGGGCCTACGAGCAGTACTTC
- TRBD2 TRBJ2-3 TRBV27 CASSPLPSGRMVTDTQYF TGTGCCAGCAGTCCACTCCCTAGCGGGAGAATGGTCACAGATACGCAGTATTTT
- TRBD2 TRBJ2-2 TRBV4-3 CASSPGRGTGELFF TGCGCCAGCAGCCCCGGGAGGGGGACCGGGGAGCTGTTTTTT
- TRBD2 TRBJ2-7 TRBV28 CASSPRTSGYEQYF TGTGCCAGCAGCCCTAGGACTAGCGGGTACGAGCAGTACTTC
- - TRBJ2-4 TRBV5-4 CASSWGGPQNIQYF TGTGCCAGCAGCTGGGGAGGACCACAAAACATTCAGTACTTC
once - TRBJ2-7 TRBV7-2 CASSFLMGGEQYF TGTGCCAGCAGCTTCCTGATGGGGGGCGAGCAGTACTTC
- - TRBJ2-3 TRBV2 CASLAGPDTQYF TGTGCCAGCCTGGCAGGGCCAGATACGCAGTATTTT
- - TRBJ1-1 TRBV2 CASLGGGPEAFF TGTGCCAGCTTAGGGGGGGGGCCTGAAGCTTTCTTT
- - TRBJ2-7 TRBV6-6 CASSYSAGAEQYF TGTGCCAGCAGTTACTCGGCGGGGGCCGAGCAGTACTTC
- - TRBJ1-2 TRBV6-1 CASREIYGYTF TGTGCCAGCAGGGAAATCTATGGCTACACCTTC